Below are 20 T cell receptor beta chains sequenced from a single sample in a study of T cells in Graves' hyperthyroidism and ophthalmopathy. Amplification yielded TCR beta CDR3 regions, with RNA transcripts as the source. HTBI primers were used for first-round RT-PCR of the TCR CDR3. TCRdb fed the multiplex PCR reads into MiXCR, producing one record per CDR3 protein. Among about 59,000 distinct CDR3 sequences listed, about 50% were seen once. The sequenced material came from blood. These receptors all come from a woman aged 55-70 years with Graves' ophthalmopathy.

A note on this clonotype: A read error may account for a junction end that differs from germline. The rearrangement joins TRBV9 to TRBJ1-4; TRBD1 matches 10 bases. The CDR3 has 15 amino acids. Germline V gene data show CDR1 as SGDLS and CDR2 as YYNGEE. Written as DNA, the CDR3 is TGTGCCAGCAGCGCGGGACAGGGGCGGGGTGAAGAACTGTTTTTT. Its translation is CASSAGQGRGEELFF. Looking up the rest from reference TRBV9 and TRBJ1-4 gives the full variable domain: DSGVTQTPKHLITATGQRVTLRCSPRSGDLSVYWYQQSLDQGLQFLIQYYNGEERAKGNILERFSAQQFPDLHSELNLSSLELGDSALYFCASSAGQGRGEELFFGSGTQLSVL.

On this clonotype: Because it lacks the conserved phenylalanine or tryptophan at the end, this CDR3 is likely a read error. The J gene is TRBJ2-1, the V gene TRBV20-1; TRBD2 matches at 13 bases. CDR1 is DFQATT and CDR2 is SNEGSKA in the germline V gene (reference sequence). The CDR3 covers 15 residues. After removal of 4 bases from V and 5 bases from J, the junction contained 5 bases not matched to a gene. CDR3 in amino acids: CSAITSGGANNEQFL. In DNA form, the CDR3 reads TGCAGTGCTATAACTAGCGGGGGGGCTAACAATGAGCAGTTCCTC.

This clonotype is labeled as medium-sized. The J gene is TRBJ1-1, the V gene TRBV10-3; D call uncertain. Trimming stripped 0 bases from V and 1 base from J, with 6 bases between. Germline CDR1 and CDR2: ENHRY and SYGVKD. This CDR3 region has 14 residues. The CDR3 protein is CAISESGRNTEAFF. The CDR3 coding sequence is TGTGCCATCAGTGAGTCGGGGAGGAACACTGAAGCTTTCTTT.

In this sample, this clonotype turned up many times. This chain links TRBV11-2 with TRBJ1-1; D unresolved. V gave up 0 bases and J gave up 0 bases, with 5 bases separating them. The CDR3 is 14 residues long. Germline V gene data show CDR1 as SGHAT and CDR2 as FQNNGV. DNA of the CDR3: TGTGCCAGCAGCTTAGATCTGTTGAACACTGAAGCTTTCTTT. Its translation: CASSLDLLNTEAFF.

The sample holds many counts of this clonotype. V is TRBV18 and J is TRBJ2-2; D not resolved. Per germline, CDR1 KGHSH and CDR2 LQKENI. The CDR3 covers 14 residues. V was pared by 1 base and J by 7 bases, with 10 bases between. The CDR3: CASSPLVVLGELFF. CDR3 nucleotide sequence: TGTGCCAGCTCACCACTCGTGGTGCTCGGGGAGCTGTTTTTT.

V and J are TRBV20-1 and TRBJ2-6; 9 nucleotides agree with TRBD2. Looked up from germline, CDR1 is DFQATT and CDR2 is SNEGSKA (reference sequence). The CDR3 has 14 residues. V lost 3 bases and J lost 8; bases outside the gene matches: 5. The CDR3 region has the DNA TGCAGTGCTAGTCGGAGCGGGGGGCCCAACGTCCTGACTTTC. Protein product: CSASRSGGPNVLTF.

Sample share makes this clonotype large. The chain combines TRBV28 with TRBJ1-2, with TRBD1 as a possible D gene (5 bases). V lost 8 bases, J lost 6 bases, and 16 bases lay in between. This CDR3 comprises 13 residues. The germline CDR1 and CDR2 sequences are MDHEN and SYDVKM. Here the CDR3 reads CASLGGGRNGYTF. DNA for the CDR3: TGTGCCAGCCTTGGGGGGGGGAGAAATGGCTACACCTTC.

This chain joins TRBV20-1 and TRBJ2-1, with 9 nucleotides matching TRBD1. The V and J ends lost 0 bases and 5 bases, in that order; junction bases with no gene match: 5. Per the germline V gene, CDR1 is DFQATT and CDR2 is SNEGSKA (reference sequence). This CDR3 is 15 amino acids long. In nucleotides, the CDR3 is TGCAGTGCTAGAGAACCGGGACAGGGCAACAATGAGCAGTTCTTC. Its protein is CSAREPGQGNNEQFF.

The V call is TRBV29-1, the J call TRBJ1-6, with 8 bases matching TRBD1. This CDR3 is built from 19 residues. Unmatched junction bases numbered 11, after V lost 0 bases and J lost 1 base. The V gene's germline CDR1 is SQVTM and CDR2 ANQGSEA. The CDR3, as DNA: TGCAGCGTTGAAGACACAGTGCAGGGGGCAGTTTCCTATAATTCACCCCTCCACTTT. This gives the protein CSVEDTVQGAVSYNSPLHF.

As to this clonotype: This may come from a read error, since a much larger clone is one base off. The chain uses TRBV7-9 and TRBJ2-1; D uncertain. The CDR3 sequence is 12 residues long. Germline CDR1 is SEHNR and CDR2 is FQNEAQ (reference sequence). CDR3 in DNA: TGTGCCAGCAGGGACCCGCCCGGTGAGCAGTTATTC. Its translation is CASRDPPGEQLF. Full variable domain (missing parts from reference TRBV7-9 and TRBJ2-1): DTGVSQNPRHKITKRGQNVTFRCDPISEHNRLYWYRQTLGQGPEFLTYFQNEAQLEKSRLLSDRFSAERPKGSFSTLEIQRTEQGDSAMYLCASRDPPGEQLFGPGTRLTVL.

The CDR3 reads CSARGGTHNTGELFF. Written as DNA, the CDR3 is TGCAGTGCTAGAGGTGGGACACACAACACCGGGGAGCTGTTTTTT. The chain couples TRBV20-1 to TRBJ2-2; perhaps TRBD1 as D (6 bases). The V end lost 1 base, the J end lost 2 bases, and 11 bases lay between the germline ends. The CDR3 spans 15 residues. Looked up from germline, CDR1 is DFQATT and CDR2 is SNEGSKA (reference sequence).

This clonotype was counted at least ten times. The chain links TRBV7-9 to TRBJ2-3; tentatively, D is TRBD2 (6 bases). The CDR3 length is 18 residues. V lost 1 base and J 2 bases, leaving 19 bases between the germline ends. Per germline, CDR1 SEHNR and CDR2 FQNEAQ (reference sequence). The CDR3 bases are TGTGCCAGCAGCTTAGTTGGCTTTAGCGGAGCTTTCACAGATACGCAGTATTTT. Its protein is CASSLVGFSGAFTDTQYF.

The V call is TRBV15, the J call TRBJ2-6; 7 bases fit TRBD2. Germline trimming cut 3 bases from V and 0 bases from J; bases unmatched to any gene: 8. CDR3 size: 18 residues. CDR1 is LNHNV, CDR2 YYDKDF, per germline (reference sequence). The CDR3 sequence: CATSRGGTLSSGANVLTF. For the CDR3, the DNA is TGTGCCACCAGCAGGGGGGGGACGTTATCCTCTGGGGCCAACGTCCTGACTTTC.

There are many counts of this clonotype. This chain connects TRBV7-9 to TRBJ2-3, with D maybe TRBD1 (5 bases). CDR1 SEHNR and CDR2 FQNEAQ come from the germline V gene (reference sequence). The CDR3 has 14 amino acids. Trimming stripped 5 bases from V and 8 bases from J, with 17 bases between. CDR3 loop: CASSPHTGYGTQYF. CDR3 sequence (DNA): TGTGCCAGCAGCCCACACACAGGATACGGTACGCAGTATTTT.

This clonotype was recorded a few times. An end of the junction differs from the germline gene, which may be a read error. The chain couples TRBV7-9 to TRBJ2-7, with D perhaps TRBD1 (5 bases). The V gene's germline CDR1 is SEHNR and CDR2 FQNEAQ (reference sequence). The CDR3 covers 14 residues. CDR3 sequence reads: CASGFGAGPYEQYF. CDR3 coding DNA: TGTGCCAGCGGCTTTGGGGCAGGTCCCTACGAGCAGTACTTC.

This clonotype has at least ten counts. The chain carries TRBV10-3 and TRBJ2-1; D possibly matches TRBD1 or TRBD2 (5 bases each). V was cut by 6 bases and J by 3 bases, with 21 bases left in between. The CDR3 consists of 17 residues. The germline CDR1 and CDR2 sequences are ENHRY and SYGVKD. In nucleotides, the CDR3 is TGTGCCATCAGGGGGAGACAGACGGTGAGCATCTACAATGAGCAGTTCTTC. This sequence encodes CAIRGRQTVSIYNEQFF.

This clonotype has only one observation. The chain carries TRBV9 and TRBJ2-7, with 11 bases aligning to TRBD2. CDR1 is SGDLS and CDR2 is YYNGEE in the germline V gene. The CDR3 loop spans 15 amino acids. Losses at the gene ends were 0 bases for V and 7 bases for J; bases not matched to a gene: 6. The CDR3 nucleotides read TGTGCCAGCAGCGTAGATGCTAGCGGGAGGTCGGAGCAGTACTTC. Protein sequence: CASSVDASGRSEQYF.

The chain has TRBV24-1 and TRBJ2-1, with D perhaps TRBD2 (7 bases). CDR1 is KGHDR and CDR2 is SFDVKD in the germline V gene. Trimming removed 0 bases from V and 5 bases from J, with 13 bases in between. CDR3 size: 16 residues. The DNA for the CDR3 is TGTGCCACCAGTGATTTGGAAGGGGGGGGCCACAATGAGCAGTTCTTC. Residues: CATSDLEGGGHNEQFF.

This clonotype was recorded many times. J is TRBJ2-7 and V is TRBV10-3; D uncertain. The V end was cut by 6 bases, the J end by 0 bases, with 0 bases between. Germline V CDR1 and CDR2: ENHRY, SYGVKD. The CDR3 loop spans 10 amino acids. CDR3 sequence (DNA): TGTGCCATCAGCTCCTACGAGCAGTACTTC. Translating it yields CAISSYEQYF.

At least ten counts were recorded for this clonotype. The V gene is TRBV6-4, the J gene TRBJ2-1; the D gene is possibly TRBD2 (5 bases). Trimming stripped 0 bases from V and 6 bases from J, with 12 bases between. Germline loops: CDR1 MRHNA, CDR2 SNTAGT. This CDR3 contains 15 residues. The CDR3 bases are TGTGCCAGCAGTGACTCCCCGGGGTCCAGCAATGAGCAGTTCTTC. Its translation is CASSDSPGSSNEQFF.